The rows below give T cell receptor beta chains drawn from one sample of a study. One entry per CDR3 protein results from TCRdb running MiXCR on the RT-PCR reads. The sample includes about 700,000 distinct CDR3 sequences, around 14% of them seen just once. The sample comprised memory CD4+ T cells from blood. The source is a female donor in good health, serving as a healthy control. Each CDR3 is given with its conserved first and last residue. D genes are given only for firm matches. Where a row states a size, it is once, few, many or the class of an expanded clone; other rows omit it.

size	V	D	J	DNA	CDR3
few	TRBV5-1	-	TRBJ2-7	TGCGCCAGCAGCGCGAAGCTCTCCGGTAACGAGCAGTACTTC	CASSAKLSGNEQYF
many	TRBV7-2	TRBD2	TRBJ2-3	TGTGCCAGCAGCTCTCCTAGCGGGTCGACTAGCACAGATACGCAGTATTTT	CASSSPSGSTSTDTQYF
few	TRBV5-6	-	TRBJ1-1	TGTGCCAGCAGCTTCATTGCGGAGAACACTGAAGCTTTCTTT	CASSFIAENTEAFF
many	TRBV20-1	TRBD2	TRBJ2-1	TGCAGTGCTAGAGCCTATACCGGGACTAGCGGTCGAGGTGAGCAGTTCTTC	CSARAYTGTSGRGEQFF
few	TRBV30	-	TRBJ1-5	TGTGCCTGGGCCGTCAGAGTAAATCAGCCCCAGCATTTT	CAWAVRVNQPQHF
many	TRBV20-1	TRBD1	TRBJ2-2	TGCAGTCCTGACAGGGCGAACACCGGGGAGCTGTTTTTT	CSPDRANTGELFF
few	TRBV6-2/TRBV6-3	-	TRBJ1-2	TGTGCCAGCAGGCACCCCCGGACAGCTATTGCGAATAACTATGGCTACACCTTC	CASRHPRTAIANNYGYTF
many	TRBV10-3	-	TRBJ2-3	TGTGCCATCAACCGACTGGAAGGGAGCACAGATACGCAGTATTTT	CAINRLEGSTDTQYF
-	TRBV27	-	TRBJ1-3	TGTGCCAGCAGCCCATACTCGCCCGGCGGCTACTCTGGAAACACCATATATTTT	CASSPYSPGGYSGNTIYF
few	TRBV6-2/TRBV6-3	TRBD2	TRBJ2-1	TGTGCCAGCAGTCGCCCGACTAGCGGCACACACAATGAGCAGTTCTTC	CASSRPTSGTHNEQFF
many	TRBV6-5	-	TRBJ1-1	TGTGCCAGCAGTTACTCTCCCGGGGGGAACACTGAAGCTTTCTTT	CASSYSPGGNTEAFF
few	TRBV30	TRBD1	TRBJ2-5	TGTGCCCGAAATGGGGACAGGGACCCAAGAGGGACCCAGTACTTC	CARNGDRDPRGTQYF
-	TRBV21-1	-	TRBJ2-7	TGTGCCAGCAAGCCCCCTCGGGGGAGGCTTCGGACCTACGAGCAGTACTTC	CASKPPRGRLRTYEQYF
few	TRBV19	-	TRBJ1-1	TGTGCCAGCTGTTGTAAGGGGCCCAACACTGAAGCTTTCTTT	CASCCKGPNTEAFF
-	TRBV4-3	-	TRBJ1-2	TGCGCCAGCAGCCAAGATTTGACCAGGGCTGGTGGCTACACCTTC	CASSQDLTRAGGYTF
few	TRBV20-1	-	TRBJ1-2	TGCAGTGCTAGCGCTGGCTACACCTTC	CSASAGYTF
-	TRBV30	TRBD1	TRBJ1-5	TGTGCCTGGGATGACAGGGGCCACGTAGGGCCCCAGCATTTT	CAWDDRGHVGPQHF
many	TRBV29-1	TRBD1	TRBJ1-2	TGCAGCGTAATACAGGGGTCGTGGGGCTACACCTTC	CSVIQGSWGYTF
many	TRBV5-6	-	TRBJ2-5	TGTGCCAGCAGCTTGGGACAGTTGGAGACCCAGTACTTC	CASSLGQLETQYF
many	TRBV5-1	-	TRBJ1-4	TGCGCCAGCAGCTTAGCCACCGGGCTCGAAAAACTGTTTTTT	CASSLATGLEKLFF
many	TRBV10-3	-	TRBJ2-4	TGTGCCATCCCCAGTTCGGCAGGGGCCGAAAACATTCAGTACTTC	CAIPSSAGAENIQYF
-	TRBV5-1	-	TRBJ1-4	TGCGCCAGCAGGCCCCGGGTAGGCAATGAAAAACTGTTTTTT	CASRPRVGNEKLFF
many	TRBV7-9	-	TRBJ1-2	TGTGCCAGCAGCCCTGACTGGACAGCGGGCTACACCTTC	CASSPDWTAGYTF
-	TRBV20-1	TRBD2	TRBJ2-7	TGCAGTGCTAATACTTTAGCGGGAGGGGGCGACGAGCAGTACTTC	CSANTLAGGGDEQYF
-	TRBV7-2	TRBD1	TRBJ2-3	TGTGCCAGCAGCTTATTCCCTCACAGGGGTAGCACAGATACGCAGTATTTT	CASSLFPHRGSTDTQYF
many	TRBV5-1	-	TRBJ1-1	TGCGCCAGCAACCAACTCACAGGGAACACTGAAGCTTTCTTT	CASNQLTGNTEAFF
few	TRBV10-3	TRBD1	TRBJ1-2	TGTGCCATCAGTGAGGGGGACAGCTATGGCTACACCTTC	CAISEGDSYGYTF
many	TRBV11-2	-	TRBJ1-1	TGTGCCAGCGCCGCCGTACGGGGGAACACTGAAGCTTTCTTT	CASAAVRGNTEAFF
few	TRBV6-6	-	TRBJ2-7	TGTGCCAGCAGTCAAGGCGATCAGGGGGGGTACTACGAGCAGTACTTC	CASSQGDQGGYYEQYF
-	TRBV11-3	-	TRBJ2-7	TGTGCCAGCAGCTTGCAGACAGGTCCGGCCTACGAGCAGTACTTC	CASSLQTGPAYEQYF
many	TRBV2	-	TRBJ2-7	TGTGCCAGCACTCCCGGGACGGCTAGGTCCGAGCAGTACTTC	CASTPGTARSEQYF
-	TRBV5-4	TRBD2	TRBJ2-5	TGTGCCAGCAGCCAGCGGGGGGCCTTGGAGACCCAGTACTTC	CASSQRGALETQYF
many	TRBV4-1	TRBD2	TRBJ2-1	TGCGCCAGCAGCCCCCTGACTAGCGGGAGGTACAATGAGCAGTTCTTC	CASSPLTSGRYNEQFF
few	TRBV27	TRBD2	TRBJ2-3	TGTGTTAGCAGTTCCGAAACAGCGGGAGGGGGCACAGATACGCAGTATTTT	CVSSSETAGGGTDTQYF
many	TRBV7-2	-	TRBJ2-1	TGTGCCAGCAGCTCCACAAGCTCCTACAATGAGCAGTTCTTC	CASSSTSSYNEQFF
few	TRBV6-5	-	TRBJ1-1	TGTGCCAGCACCCTTACCCGGGCCACTGAAGCTTTCTTT	CASTLTRATEAFF
few	TRBV6-1	-	TRBJ2-3	TGTGCCAGCAGAGACAGGAATTGGAACCCAGATACGCAGTATTTT	CASRDRNWNPDTQYF
few	TRBV4-3	-	TRBJ1-4	TGCGCCAGCAGCCCAGGGGATCACGATGAAAAACTGTTTTTT	CASSPGDHDEKLFF
few	TRBV20-1	-	TRBJ2-7	TGCAGTGCCCCCCTAGGGAGGCTGGATGGCGAGCAGTACTTC	CSAPLGRLDGEQYF
-	TRBV19	-	TRBJ1-2	TGTGCCAGTAGTATGGGGCGGCAAGAGGCCGGCTACACCTTC	CASSMGRQEAGYTF
-	TRBV4-2	-	TRBJ2-7	TGTGCCAGCAGCCCTGAAGCTCGGTCGTACGAGCAGTACTTC	CASSPEARSYEQYF
few	TRBV29-1	-	TRBJ2-3	TGCAGCGTTGCGGTTGGGCGAGGGGCAGATACGCAGTATTTT	CSVAVGRGADTQYF
-	TRBV9	-	TRBJ2-1	TGTGCCAGCAGCGTCGGGGGCCTCAATGAGCAGTTCTTC	CASSVGGLNEQFF
-	TRBV4-3	TRBD2	TRBJ2-3	TGCGCCAGCAGCCCAGGGACTAGCGGGAGGGTACTCACTAGCACAGATACGCAGTATTTT	CASSPGTSGRVLTSTDTQYF
few	TRBV20-1	TRBD2	TRBJ2-7	TGCAGTGTTCGCGCGGGACTAGCGGGAGTCGAGCAGTACTTC	CSVRAGLAGVEQYF
few	TRBV20-1	-	TRBJ2-5	TGCAGTGCTAGGGGCTCGACCCAAGAGACCCAGTACTTC	CSARGSTQETQYF
few	TRBV20-1	-	TRBJ2-1	TGCATTTCTCCAGGGGGGGCCTCCTACAATGAGCAGTTCTTC	CISPGGASYNEQFF
few	TRBV20-1	TRBD1	TRBJ1-2	TGCAGTGCACGAGGACAGGGGGAAGGCTACACCTTC	CSARGQGEGYTF
few	TRBV4-3	-	TRBJ1-1	TGCGCCAGCAGCCAATTGGGGGGGGGGGTAGCTTTCTTT	CASSQLGGGVAFF